This passage covers 27 T cell receptor beta chains from one sample sequenced in a study of cytomegalovirus exposure and HLA in healthy donors (dated by TCRdb to about 2017). Library prep was done by the immunoSEQ multiplex PCR assay. Here the immuneACCESS table is served through TCRdb, limited to in-frame sequences with V and J called. Missing clones are a known gap in these copies; in checked studies unresolved V genes cover under half, and the rest lacks a known reason. This sample gives 100,000 to 150,000 clones in total; 80% to 90% of them show up just once. 1.1% of the sample is in the top ten clones. Material: PBMCs. The receptors here all came from a woman in her late teens or twenties in good health and CMV-seronegative.

This clone was picked up a small number of times. The V gene is TRBV6-5, the J gene TRBJ1-1; unclear D gene. The CDR3 consists of 13 residues. Germline CDR1 is MNHEY and CDR2 is SVGAGI. Trimming removed 2 bases at V and 1 base at J, with 5 bases between. CDR3 amino acids: CASSYGGNTEAFF. The CDR3 nucleotides read TGTGCCAGCAGTTACGGCGGGAACACTGAAGCTTTCTTT.

The V and J genes are TRBV19 and TRBJ1-2, with 12 bases identical to TRBD1. The germline V gene has CDR1 LNHDA and CDR2 SQIVND (reference sequence). V lost 5 bases, J lost 4 bases, and 5 bases stayed unmatched. The CDR3 is made up of 15 amino acids. CDR3 in DNA: TGTGCCAGTAGTCCAGGGACAGGGGGCCGCTATGGCTACACCTTC. Protein product: CASSPGTGGRYGYTF. The variable domain in full, with the rest retrieved from reference TRBV19 and TRBJ1-2, is DGGITQSPKYLFRKEGQNVTLSCEQNLNHDAMYWYRQDPGQGLRLIYYSQIVNDFQKGDIAEGYSVSREKKESFPLTVTSAQKNPTAFYLCASSPGTGGRYGYTFGSGTRLTVV.

The genes are TRBV27 and TRBJ2-5, with a tentative D call TRBD2 (6 bases). CDR1 is MNHEY and CDR2 is SMNVEV in the germline V gene (reference sequence). The CDR3 runs to 13 residues. V dropped 2 bases and J dropped 4 bases, with 8 bases sitting between them. The CDR3 reads CASSLGGLETQYF. The CDR3 DNA follows: TGTGCCAGCAGTTTAGGGGGGTTAGAGACCCAGTACTTC.

Concerning this clone itself: Other DNA sequences from this sample encode an identical CDR3 as well. The CDR3 nucleotides are TGTGCCAGCAGGAGGACAGGGGCTACAGATACGCAGTATTTT. It yields the protein CASRRTGATDTQYF. The chain employs TRBV28 and TRBJ2-3; 9 bases are a match to TRBD1. Per germline, CDR1 MDHEN and CDR2 SYDVKM. This CDR3 region has 14 residues. V lost 6 bases to trimming and J lost 3 bases; unmatched junction nucleotides: 4.

The CDR3 spells CASSYGTGDSYEQYV. The CDR3 bases are TGTGCCAGCAGCTACGGGACAGGGGACTCCTACGAGCAGTACGTC. The chain carries TRBV28 and TRBJ2-7; the match to TRBD1 covers 10 bases. From germline, CDR1 is MDHEN and CDR2 SYDVKM. The CDR3 sequence is 15 residues long. After removal of 6 bases from V and 0 bases from J, the junction contained 5 bases not matched to a gene.

This chain uses TRBV14 with TRBJ1-1; D is ambiguous. Trimming removed 4 bases at V and 8 bases at J, with 11 bases between. The CDR3 extends over 12 amino acids. From germline, CDR1 is SGHDN and CDR2 FVKESK. The CDR3 protein is CASSLGTLEAFF. CDR3 sequence (DNA): TGTGCCAGCAGCCTGGGCACCCTAGAAGCTTTCTTT.

This chain joins TRBV30 and TRBJ1-5; possibly TRBD1 for D (6 bases). With 1 base removed from V and 5 bases from J, the gap between germline ends came to 9 bases. CDR3 length: 13 amino acids. Germline CDR1 reads GTSNPN; CDR2 reads SVGIG (reference sequence). CDR3 protein: CAWSGDTDQPQHF. For the CDR3, the DNA is TGTGCCTGGAGTGGGGACACTGATCAGCCCCAGCATTTT. Combining the CDR3 with reference TRBV30 and TRBJ1-5 gives the whole variable domain SQTIHQWPATLVQPVGSPLSLECTVEGTSNPNLYWYRQAAGRGLQLLFYSVGIGQISSEVPQNLSASRPQDRQFILSSKKLLLSDSGFYLCAWSGDTDQPQHFGDGTRLSIL.

The chain couples TRBV19 to TRBJ2-1; D not certain. This CDR3 has 13 residues. V was pared by 5 bases and J by 8 bases, with 13 bases between. CDR1 is LNHDA, CDR2 SQIVND, per germline (reference sequence). As DNA, the CDR3 is TGTGCCAGTAGTCTGCTCAGTGAGGATGAGCAGTTCTTC. As protein: CASSLLSEDEQFF.

The chain recombines TRBV5-5 with TRBJ2-7; 11 nucleotides agree with TRBD1. CDR3 length: 14 amino acids. Germline CDR1 SGHKS, CDR2 YYEKEE (reference sequence). Germline trimming cut 4 bases from V and 3 bases from J; bases unmatched to any gene: 3. The CDR3 bases are TGTGCCAGCAGCACGGACAGGGGGCTCTACGAGCAGTACTTC. Its translation is CASSTDRGLYEQYF.

V and J are TRBV19 and TRBJ2-3, with 9 bases matching TRBD1. After removal of 3 bases from V and 6 bases from J, the junction contained 10 bases not matched to a gene. Germline values: CDR1 LNHDA, CDR2 SQIVND (reference sequence). The CDR3 has 16 residues. CDR3 amino acids: CASSMHLVTGGDTQYF. The CDR3, as DNA: TGTGCCAGTAGTATGCATCTCGTGACAGGGGGGGATACGCAGTATTTT.

Note on this clone: This sample also contains other DNA sequences that code for the same CDR3. The chain joins TRBV30 to TRBJ2-5; TRBD1 matches 9 bases. V dropped 1 base and J dropped 4; count of bases not matched to a gene: 1. Germline V gene lookup returns CDR1 GTSNPN and CDR2 SVGIG (reference sequence). The CDR3 length is 13 residues. In DNA, the CDR3 is TGTGCCTGGAGTGGGGGACAGGGAGAGACCCAGTACTTC. This gives the protein CAWSGGQGETQYF.

This sequence joins TRBV28 and TRBJ2-7, with 9 nucleotides matching TRBD1. CDR1 is MDHEN, CDR2 SYDVKM, per germline. The J segment lost 5 bases and the V segment lost 4 bases, leaving 9 bases of the junction unmatched. The CDR3 extends over 15 amino acids. DNA of the CDR3: TGTGCCAGCAGTTCTCCGACAGGGGGGGCGAACGAGCAGTACTTC. It yields the protein CASSSPTGGANEQYF. The full variable domain, rest sourced from reference TRBV28 and TRBJ2-7, is DVKVTQSSRYLVKRTGEKVFLECVQDMDHENMFWYRQDPGLGLRLIYFSYDVKMKEKGDIPEGYSVSREKKERFSLILESASTNQTSMYLCASSSPTGGANEQYFGPGTRLTVT.

The chain links TRBV28 to TRBJ1-4; 7 bases are shared with TRBD1. V was pared by 6 bases and J by 8 bases, with 9 bases of the junction left unmatched. Per germline, CDR1 MDHEN and CDR2 SYDVKM. The length of the CDR3 is 14 residues. The chain's CDR3 is CASSSSGTEEKLFF. The CDR3 DNA is TGTGCCAGCAGCTCCTCCGGGACAGAGGAAAAACTGTTTTTT.

The chain joins TRBV19 to TRBJ2-1, with a weak D call TRBD2 (6 bases). The V and J ends lost 6 bases and 6 bases respectively, with 21 bases between them. Germline loops: CDR1 LNHDA, CDR2 SQIVND (reference sequence). The CDR3 is made up of 16 amino acids. The CDR3 nucleotides are TGTGCCAGTAGAGAGACTAGTCCCTTAAGAACCAATGAGCAGTTCTTC. Protein product: CASRETSPLRTNEQFF.

This clone was recorded a few times. CDR3 residues: CASSYSASGGYEQFF. CDR3 coding DNA: TGTGCCAGCAGTTACTCGGCTAGCGGGGGGTATGAGCAGTTCTTC. This rearrangement joins TRBV6-5 to TRBJ2-1, with TRBD2 matching over 11 bases. Germline V gene data show CDR1 as MNHEY and CDR2 as SVGAGI. The CDR3 is made up of 15 amino acids. V lost 0 bases, J lost 8 bases, and 3 bases stayed unmatched.

The gene calls are TRBV28 and TRBJ1-2, with D perhaps TRBD1 (5 bases). V was pared by 2 bases and J by 0 bases, with 10 bases between. Germline V gene data show CDR1 as MDHEN and CDR2 as SYDVKM. The CDR3 loop spans 15 amino acids. CDR3 residues: CASSLQGSSNYGYTF. CDR3 sequence (DNA): TGTGCCAGCAGTTTACAGGGCTCGTCTAACTATGGCTACACCTTC.

This clone was seen once. The chain combines TRBV19 with TRBJ1-5, with 8 bases identical to TRBD1. This CDR3 is built from 13 residues. The germline V gene encodes CDR1 LNHDA and CDR2 SQIVND (reference sequence). V lost 3 bases and J lost 5; bases outside the gene matches: 0. The CDR3 region has the DNA TGTGCCAGTAGTATGGACAGGGATCAGCCCCAGCATTTT. Residues: CASSMDRDQPQHF.

This clone has only one observation. V usage is TRBV19 and J usage is TRBJ1-2; D gene unclear. Trimming left V 6 bases short and J 0 bases short, with 11 bases between. This CDR3 region has 14 residues. Germline-derived CDR1 and CDR2 are LNHDA and SQIVND (reference sequence). CDR3 bases: TGTGCCAGTAGGTGGGGAGACGCTAACTATGGCTACACCTTC. It codes for CASRWGDANYGYTF.

This clone was recorded once. This chain joins TRBV13 and TRBJ2-3, with D perhaps matching TRBD2 (6 bases). V lost 1 base and J 1 base, leaving 6 bases between the germline ends. This CDR3 has 14 residues. Germline lookup yields CDR1 PRHDT and CDR2 FYEKMQ (reference sequence). The CDR3 nucleotides read TGTGCCAGCAGCTTAGCTAGCGGCACAGATACGCAGTATTTT. It encodes CASSLASGTDTQYF.

DNA of the CDR3: TGTGCCAGCAGCTTGCTAGGTCTCGGGACAGTCATCTATGGCTACACCTTC. Amino acid sequence: CASSLLGLGTVIYGYTF. This chain connects TRBV5-8 to TRBJ1-2, with TRBD1 matching over 7 bases. CDR3 length equals 17 residues. J gave up 4 bases and V 1 base, and 13 bases lay outside the gene matches. From germline, CDR1 is SGHTS and CDR2 YDEGEE.

The chain uses TRBV2 and TRBJ1-4, with D maybe TRBD1 (6 bases). The CDR3 has 15 amino acids. Trimming took off 5 bases at V and 2 bases at J, with 12 bases between the two ends. The germline V gene has CDR1 SNHLY and CDR2 FYNNEI. The CDR3 nucleotides read TGTGCCAGCAGTAAAACTCAGGGGACTAATGAAAAACTGTTTTTT. Its translation: CASSKTQGTNEKLFF.

This clone was counted only a few times. The rearrangement links TRBV6-4 to TRBJ1-2; D possibly corresponds to TRBD1 (5 bases). CDR1 and CDR2 from the germline V gene are MRHNA and SNTAGT. The V end lost 6 bases, the J end lost 5 bases, and 19 bases lay between the germline ends. This CDR3 has 15 amino acids. The CDR3, as DNA: TGTGCCAGCAGAACCAACTCCCAGGGCGCATATGGCTACACCTTC. Its protein product is CASRTNSQGAYGYTF.

The J gene is TRBJ2-5, the V gene TRBV7-9; 8 bases agree with TRBD2. Per germline, CDR1 SEHNR and CDR2 FQNEAQ (reference sequence). Trimming took 6 bases from V and 4 from J; bases not matched to a gene: 16. There are 17 residues in the CDR3. The CDR3 DNA sequence: TGTGCCAGCAGTCACCGGCTAGCGGGCCTTGGGGGAGAGACCCAGTACTTC. Translated, it gives CASSHRLAGLGGETQYF. Complete variable domain (other parts from reference TRBV7-9 and TRBJ2-5): DTGVSQNPRHKITKRGQNVTFRCDPISEHNRLYWYRQTLGQGPEFLTYFQNEAQLEKSRLLSDRFSAERPKGSFSTLEIQRTEQGDSAMYLCASSHRLAGLGGETQYFGPGTRLLVL.

The J gene is TRBJ2-3, the V gene TRBV30, with D uncertain. V shed 2 bases and J shed 1 base, with 4 bases lying between them. The CDR3 sequence is 12 residues long. The V gene's germline CDR1 is GTSNPN and CDR2 SVGIG (reference sequence). The CDR3 DNA reads TGTGCCTGGAGTCCCGGCACAGATACGCAGTATTTT. Translation: CAWSPGTDTQYF.

The table lists this clone with a few counts. The rearrangement links TRBV28 to TRBJ1-2; possibly TRBD1 for D (6 bases). Trimming left V 5 bases short and J 8 bases short, with 12 bases between. The CDR3 consists of 12 residues. CDR1 is MDHEN and CDR2 is SYDVKM in the germline V gene. The CDR3 DNA reads TGTGCCAGCAGTCCCGGGACAAGAGGCTACACCTTC. Translating gives CASSPGTRGYTF.

The chain links TRBV5-4 to TRBJ2-1; 10 nucleotides match TRBD2. This CDR3 has 16 amino acids. The ends lost 4 bases at V and 3 bases at J; junction bases unmatched: 7. Germline-derived CDR1 and CDR2 are SGHNT and YYREEE (reference sequence). CDR3 loop: CASSKGLAGVYNEQFF. The CDR3 DNA sequence: TGTGCCAGCAGCAAAGGGCTAGCGGGAGTCTACAATGAGCAGTTCTTC.

The chain joins TRBV7-6 to TRBJ2-3; TRBD2 agrees at 9 bases. The J segment lost 4 bases and the V segment lost 4 bases, leaving 9 bases of the junction unmatched. Germline lookup yields CDR1 SGHVS and CDR2 FNYEAQ. The CDR3 has 16 residues. The CDR3 spells CASSSPGTSIADTQYF. The CDR3 DNA is TGTGCCAGCAGCTCTCCCGGGACTAGCATAGCAGATACGCAGTATTTT.